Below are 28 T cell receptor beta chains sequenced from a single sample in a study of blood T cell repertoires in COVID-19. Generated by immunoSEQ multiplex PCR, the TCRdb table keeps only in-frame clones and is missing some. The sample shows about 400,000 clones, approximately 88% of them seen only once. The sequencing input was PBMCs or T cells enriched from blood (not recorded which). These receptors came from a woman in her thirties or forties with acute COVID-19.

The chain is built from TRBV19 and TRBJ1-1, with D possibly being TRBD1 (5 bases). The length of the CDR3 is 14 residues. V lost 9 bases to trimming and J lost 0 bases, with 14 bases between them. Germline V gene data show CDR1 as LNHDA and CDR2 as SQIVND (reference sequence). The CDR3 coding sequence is TGTGCCAGCGAACGAGCAGGGATGAACACTGAAGCTTTCTTT. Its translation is CASERAGMNTEAFF.

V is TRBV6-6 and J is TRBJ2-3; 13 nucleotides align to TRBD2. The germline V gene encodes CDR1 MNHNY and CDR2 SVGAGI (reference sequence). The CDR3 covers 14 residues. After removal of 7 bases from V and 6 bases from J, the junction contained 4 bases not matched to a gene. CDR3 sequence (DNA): TGTGCCAGCACCCGGACTAGCGGGGGCGATACGCAGTATTTT. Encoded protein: CASTRTSGGDTQYF.

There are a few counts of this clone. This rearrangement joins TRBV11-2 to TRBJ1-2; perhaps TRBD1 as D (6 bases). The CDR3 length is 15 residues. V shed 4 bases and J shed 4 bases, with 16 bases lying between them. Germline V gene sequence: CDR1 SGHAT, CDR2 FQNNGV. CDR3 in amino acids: CASSSPGAETYGYTF. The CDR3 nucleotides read TGTGCCAGCAGCTCCCCAGGGGCAGAAACCTATGGCTACACCTTC.

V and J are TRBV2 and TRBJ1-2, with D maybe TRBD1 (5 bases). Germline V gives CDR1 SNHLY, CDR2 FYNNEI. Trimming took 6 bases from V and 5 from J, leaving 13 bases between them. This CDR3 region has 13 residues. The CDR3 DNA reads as TGTGCCAGCAGACAAATAGGGACTTATGGCTACACCTTC. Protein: CASRQIGTYGYTF.

The CDR3 DNA follows: TGTGCCACCAGTGATTCCGACAGCGCCTCCTACAATGAGCAGTTCTTC. This sequence encodes CATSDSDSASYNEQFF. The gene calls are TRBV24-1 and TRBJ2-1; possibly TRBD1 for D (5 bases). Germline V CDR1 and CDR2: KGHDR, SFDVKD. The V and J ends lost 2 bases and 0 bases respectively, with 10 bases between them. This CDR3 has 16 residues.

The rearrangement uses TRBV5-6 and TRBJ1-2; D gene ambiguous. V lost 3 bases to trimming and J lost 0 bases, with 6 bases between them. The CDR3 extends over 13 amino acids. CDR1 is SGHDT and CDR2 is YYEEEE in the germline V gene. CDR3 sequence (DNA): TGTGCCAGCAGCTCGGGATCTAACTATGGCTACACCTTC. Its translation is CASSSGSNYGYTF.

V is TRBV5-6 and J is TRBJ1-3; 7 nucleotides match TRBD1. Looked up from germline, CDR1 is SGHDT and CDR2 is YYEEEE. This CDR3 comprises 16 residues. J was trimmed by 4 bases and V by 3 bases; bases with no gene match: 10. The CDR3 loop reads CASSSQTGSYGNTIYF. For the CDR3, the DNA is TGTGCCAGCAGCTCACAGACAGGGTCTTACGGAAACACCATATATTTT.

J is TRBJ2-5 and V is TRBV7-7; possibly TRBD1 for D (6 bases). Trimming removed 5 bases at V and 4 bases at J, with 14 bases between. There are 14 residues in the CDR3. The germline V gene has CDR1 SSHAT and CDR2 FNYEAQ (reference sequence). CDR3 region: CASSDARGAETQYF. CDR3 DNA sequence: TGTGCCAGCAGCGACGCCAGGGGCGCAGAGACCCAGTACTTC.

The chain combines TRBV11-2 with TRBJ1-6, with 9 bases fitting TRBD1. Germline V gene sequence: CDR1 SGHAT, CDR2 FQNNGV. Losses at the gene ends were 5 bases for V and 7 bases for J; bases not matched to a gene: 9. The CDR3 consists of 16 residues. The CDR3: CASSAKGQGINSPLHF. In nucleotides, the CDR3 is TGTGCCAGCAGCGCAAAGGGACAGGGAATAAATTCACCCCTCCACTTT.

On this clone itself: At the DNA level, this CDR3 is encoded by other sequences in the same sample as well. The CDR3 nucleotides are TGTGCCAGCAGCTTAACAGGAGCCTACGAGCAGTACTTC. Translation: CASSLTGAYEQYF. V usage is TRBV7-9 and J usage is TRBJ2-7; a weak D match, TRBD1 (5 bases). V shed 2 bases and J shed 2 bases, with 7 bases lying between them. This CDR3 spans 13 amino acids. Germline V gene sequence: CDR1 SEHNR, CDR2 FQNEAQ (reference sequence).

The CDR3 spells CASSYGGGYHEKLFF. In nucleotides, the CDR3 is TGTGCCAGCAGTTACGGAGGAGGGTATCATGAAAAACTGTTTTTT. The chain couples TRBV5-6 to TRBJ1-4; D remains ambiguous. Trimming took 5 bases from V and 6 from J, leaving 17 bases between them. CDR3 length equals 15 residues. From germline, CDR1 is SGHDT and CDR2 YYEEEE.

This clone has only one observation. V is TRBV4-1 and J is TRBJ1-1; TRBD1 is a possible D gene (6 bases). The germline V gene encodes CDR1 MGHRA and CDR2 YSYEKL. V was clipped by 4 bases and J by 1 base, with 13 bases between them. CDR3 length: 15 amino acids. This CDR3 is CASSPAGEKNTEAFF. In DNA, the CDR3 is TGCGCCAGCAGCCCGGCAGGGGAAAAGAACACTGAAGCTTTCTTT.

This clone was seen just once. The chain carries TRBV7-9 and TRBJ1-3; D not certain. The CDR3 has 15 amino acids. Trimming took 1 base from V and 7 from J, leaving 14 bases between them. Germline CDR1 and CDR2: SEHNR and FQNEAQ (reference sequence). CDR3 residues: CASSLERLRWNTIYF. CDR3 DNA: TGTGCCAGCAGCTTAGAAAGGCTCAGGTGGAACACCATATATTTT.

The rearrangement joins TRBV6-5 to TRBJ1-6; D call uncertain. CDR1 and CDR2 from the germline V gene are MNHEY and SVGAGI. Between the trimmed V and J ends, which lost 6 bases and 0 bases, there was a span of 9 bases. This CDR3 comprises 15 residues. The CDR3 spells CASRPLSSYNSPLHF. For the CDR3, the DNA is TGTGCCAGCAGGCCCTTGAGCTCCTATAATTCACCCCTCCACTTT.

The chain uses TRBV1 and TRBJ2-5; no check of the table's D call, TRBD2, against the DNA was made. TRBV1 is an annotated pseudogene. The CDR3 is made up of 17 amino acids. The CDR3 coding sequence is TGCACCAGCAGCAAGAGGCGGGGCGTACGGGAGAAGGAGACCCAGTACTTC. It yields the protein CTSSKRRGVREKETQYF.

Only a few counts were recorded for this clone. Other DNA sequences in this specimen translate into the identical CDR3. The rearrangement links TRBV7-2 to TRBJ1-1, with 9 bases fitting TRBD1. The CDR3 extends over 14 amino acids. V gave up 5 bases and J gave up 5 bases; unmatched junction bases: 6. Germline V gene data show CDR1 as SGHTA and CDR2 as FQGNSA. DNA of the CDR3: TGTGCCAGCAGCCCGGACAGGGGATGGACTGAAGCTTTCTTT. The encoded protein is CASSPDRGWTEAFF.

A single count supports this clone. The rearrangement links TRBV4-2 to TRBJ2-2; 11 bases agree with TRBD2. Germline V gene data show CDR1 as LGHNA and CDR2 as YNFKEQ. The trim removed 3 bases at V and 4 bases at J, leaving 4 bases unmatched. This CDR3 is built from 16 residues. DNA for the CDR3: TGTGCCAGCAGCCATTTAGCGGGGGGGCCCACCGGGGAGCTGTTTTTT. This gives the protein CASSHLAGGPTGELFF.

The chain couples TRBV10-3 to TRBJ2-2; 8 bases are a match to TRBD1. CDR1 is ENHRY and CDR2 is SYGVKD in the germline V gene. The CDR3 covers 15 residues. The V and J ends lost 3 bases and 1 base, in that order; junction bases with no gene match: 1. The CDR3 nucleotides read TGTGCCATCAGTGACGGACAGGGGAACACCGGGGAGCTGTTTTTT. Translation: CAISDGQGNTGELFF.

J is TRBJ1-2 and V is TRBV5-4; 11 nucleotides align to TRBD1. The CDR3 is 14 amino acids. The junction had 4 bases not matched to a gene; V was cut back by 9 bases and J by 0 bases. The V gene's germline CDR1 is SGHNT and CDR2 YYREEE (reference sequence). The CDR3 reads CATGQGASNYGYTF. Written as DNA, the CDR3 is TGTGCCACCGGACAGGGGGCCTCTAACTATGGCTACACCTTC.

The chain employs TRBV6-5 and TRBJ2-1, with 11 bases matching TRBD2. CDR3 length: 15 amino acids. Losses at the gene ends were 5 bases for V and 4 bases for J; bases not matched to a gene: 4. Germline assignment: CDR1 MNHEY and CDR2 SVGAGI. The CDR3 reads CASSLGLAEYNEQFF. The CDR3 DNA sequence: TGTGCCAGCAGTCTGGGACTAGCGGAATACAATGAGCAGTTCTTC.

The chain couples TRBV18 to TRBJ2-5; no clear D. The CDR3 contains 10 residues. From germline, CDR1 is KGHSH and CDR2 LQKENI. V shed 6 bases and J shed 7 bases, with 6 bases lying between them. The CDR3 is CASSAGTQYF. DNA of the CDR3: TGTGCCAGCTCGGCAGGGACCCAGTACTTC.

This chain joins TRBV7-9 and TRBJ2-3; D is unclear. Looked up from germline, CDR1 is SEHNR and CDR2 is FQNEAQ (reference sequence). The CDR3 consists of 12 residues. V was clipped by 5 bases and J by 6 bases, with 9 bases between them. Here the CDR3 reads CASSPSADTQYF. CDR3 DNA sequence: TGTGCCAGCAGCCCGTCAGCGGATACGCAGTATTTT.

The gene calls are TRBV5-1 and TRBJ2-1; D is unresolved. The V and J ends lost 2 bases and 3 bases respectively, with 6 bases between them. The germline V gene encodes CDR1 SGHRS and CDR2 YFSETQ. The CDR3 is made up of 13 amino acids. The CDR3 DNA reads TGCGCCAGCAGCTTTCTAGACTACAATGAGCAGTTCTTC. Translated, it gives CASSFLDYNEQFF.

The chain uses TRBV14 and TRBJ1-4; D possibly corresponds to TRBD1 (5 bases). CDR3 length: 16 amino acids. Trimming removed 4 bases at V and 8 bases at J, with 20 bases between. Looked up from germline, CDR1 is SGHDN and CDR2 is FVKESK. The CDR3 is CASSLRFQGRGEKLFF. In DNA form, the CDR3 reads TGTGCCAGCAGCCTCCGGTTCCAGGGTAGGGGAGAAAAACTGTTTTTT.

In DNA form, the CDR3 reads TGTGCCACCGCGGGGACAGGGAGGACTGAAGCTTTCTTT. Protein sequence: CATAGTGRTEAFF. This chain uses TRBV21-1 with TRBJ1-1; the table's D call, TRBD1, was not checked against the DNA. TRBV21-1 is deemed a pseudogene. The CDR3 is made up of 13 amino acids.

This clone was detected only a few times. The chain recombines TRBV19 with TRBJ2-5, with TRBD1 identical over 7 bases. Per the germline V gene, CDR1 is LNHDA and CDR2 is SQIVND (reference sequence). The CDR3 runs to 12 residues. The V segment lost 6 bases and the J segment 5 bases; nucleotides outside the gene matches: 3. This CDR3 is CASSDRAETQYF. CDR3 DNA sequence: TGTGCCAGTAGCGACAGGGCGGAGACCCAGTACTTC.

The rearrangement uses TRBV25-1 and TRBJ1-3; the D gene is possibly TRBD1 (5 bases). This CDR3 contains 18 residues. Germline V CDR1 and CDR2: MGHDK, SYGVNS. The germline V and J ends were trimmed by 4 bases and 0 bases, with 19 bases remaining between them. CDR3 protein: CASSGGGALMSSGNTIYF. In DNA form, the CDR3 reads TGTGCCAGCAGTGGGGGAGGGGCCCTCATGAGCTCTGGAAACACCATATATTTT.

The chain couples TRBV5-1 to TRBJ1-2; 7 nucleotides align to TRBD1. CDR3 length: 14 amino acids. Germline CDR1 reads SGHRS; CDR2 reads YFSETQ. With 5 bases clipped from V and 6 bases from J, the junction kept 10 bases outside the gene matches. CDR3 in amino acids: CASSSGQVIDGYTF. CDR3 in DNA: TGCGCCAGCAGTTCTGGACAGGTGATAGATGGCTACACCTTC.